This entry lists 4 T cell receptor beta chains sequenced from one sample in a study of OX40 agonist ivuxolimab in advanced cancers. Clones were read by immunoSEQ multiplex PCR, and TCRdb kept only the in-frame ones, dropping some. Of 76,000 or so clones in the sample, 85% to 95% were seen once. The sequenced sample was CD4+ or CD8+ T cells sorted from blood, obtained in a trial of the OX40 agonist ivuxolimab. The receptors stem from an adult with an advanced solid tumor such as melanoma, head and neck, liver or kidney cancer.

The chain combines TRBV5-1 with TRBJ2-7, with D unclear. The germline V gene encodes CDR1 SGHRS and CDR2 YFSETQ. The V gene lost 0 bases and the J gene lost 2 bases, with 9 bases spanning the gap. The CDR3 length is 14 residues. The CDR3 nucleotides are TGCGCCAGCAGCTTGGACCATGGACCCTACGAGCAGTACTTC. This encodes CASSLDHGPYEQYF.

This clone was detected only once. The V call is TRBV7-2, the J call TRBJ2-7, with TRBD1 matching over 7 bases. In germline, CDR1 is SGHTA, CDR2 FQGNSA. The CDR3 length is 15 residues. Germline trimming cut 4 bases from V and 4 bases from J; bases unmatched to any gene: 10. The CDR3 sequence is CASSSNRGTDYEQYF. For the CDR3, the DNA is TGTGCCAGCAGCTCTAACAGGGGAACGGATTACGAGCAGTACTTC.

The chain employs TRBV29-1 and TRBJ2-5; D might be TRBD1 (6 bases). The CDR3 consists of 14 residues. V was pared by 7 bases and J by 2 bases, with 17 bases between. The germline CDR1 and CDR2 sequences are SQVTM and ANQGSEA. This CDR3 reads CSADGQSVQETQYF. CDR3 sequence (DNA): TGCAGCGCCGACGGACAGTCAGTTCAAGAGACCCAGTACTTC.

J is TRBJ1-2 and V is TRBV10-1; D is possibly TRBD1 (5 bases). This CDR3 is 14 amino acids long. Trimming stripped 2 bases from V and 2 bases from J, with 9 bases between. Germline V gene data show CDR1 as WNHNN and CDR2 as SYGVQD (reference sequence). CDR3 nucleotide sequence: TGCGCCAGCAGTGAGCGGGGGAAGAACTATGGCTACACCTTC. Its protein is CASSERGKNYGYTF.